This TCR beta chain is from a study of identical twins' blood T cells. Germline V gene data show CDR1 as SGDLS and CDR2 as YYNGEE. The CDR3 has 16 amino acids. The V gene end was trimmed by 4 bases and the J gene end by 0 bases; junction bases not matched to a gene: 6. Donors were six healthy women in three monozygous twin pairs. Likely shared infections and vaccines: all three twin pairs were reared together. TCRdb redid the calling of the 5' RACE reads with MiXCR, one entry per CDR3 protein. The sample holds 350,000 to 400,000 distinct CDR3 sequences, over 25% seen once. About this clonotype: No antigen is known for it.

General study findings and limits: Top TCRbeta clonotypes were shared more with twin than unrelated donors.

This clonotype was sampled from a woman between 18 and 50 years old in good health. The sequenced sample was PBMCs. The genes are TRBV9 and TRBJ1-1; TRBD1 matches 10 bases. For the CDR3, the DNA is TGTGCCAGCAGCCCGAGAGGGACAGGGGTGAACACTGAAGCTTTCTTT. It specifies CASSPRGTGVNTEAFF.